The 8 T cell receptor beta chains below were found in one sample sequenced in a study of blood T cells in healthy people across ages. Combining a sample-barcoded 5' primer with a J-beta primer mix, a second PCR ran for roughly 6 to 11 cycles. TCRdb reprocessed the 5' RACE reads with MiXCR, giving one entry per CDR3 protein. Among roughly 680,000 distinct CDR3 sequences, about 52% were seen once, and the ten largest hold around 32%. The sample comprised blood. The source of these receptors is a woman in her fifties or sixties in good health.

This clonotype was detected only a few times. The V call is TRBV7-2, the J call TRBJ2-5, with 8 bases lining up with TRBD2. Trimming removed 6 bases from V and 6 bases from J; junction bases left unmatched: 9. Germline CDR1 SGHTA, CDR2 FQGNSA. This CDR3 region has 14 residues. CDR3 bases: TGTGCCAGCAGTCTCGGGACTAGTTCGAAGACCCAGTACTTC. Amino acid sequence: CASSLGTSSKTQYF.

CDR3: CSVGEPGQGDGYTF. CDR3 DNA sequence: TGCAGCGTTGGGGAACCGGGACAGGGAGATGGCTACACCTTC. The V and J genes are TRBV29-1 and TRBJ1-2; TRBD1 matches at 9 bases. CDR1 is SQVTM, CDR2 ANQGSEA, per germline. V dropped 4 bases and J dropped 6; count of bases not matched to a gene: 9. There are 14 residues in the CDR3.

CDR3 amino acids: CASSIRTGNYNEQYF. The CDR3 bases are TGTGCCAGCAGCATACGGACAGGGAACTACAATGAGCAGTACTTC. This rearrangement joins TRBV7-2 to TRBJ2-1, with 8 bases matching TRBD1. The J call may be in error: the DNA end matches TRBJ2-7 better. The germline CDR1 and CDR2 sequences are SGHTA and FQGNSA. This CDR3 region has 15 residues.

This chain connects TRBV7-2 to TRBJ1-1; D not resolved. The CDR3 contains 12 residues. The ends were cut back, 1 base at V and 8 bases at J, with 8 bases in the middle. Germline V gene lookup returns CDR1 SGHTA and CDR2 FQGNSA. CDR3 DNA: TGTGCCAGCAGCTTAGGGGTCGGAGAAGCTTTCTTT. It specifies CASSLGVGEAFF.

The rearrangement uses TRBV20-1 and TRBJ1-2; D might be TRBD1 (6 bases). The germline gives CDR1 DFQATT, CDR2 SNEGSKA (reference sequence). This CDR3 is 13 amino acids long. CDR3 sequence reads: CSSQFPQGYGYTF. CDR3 DNA: TGCAGCTCTCAATTCCCACAGGGCTATGGCTACACCTTC.

The chain joins TRBV7-2 to TRBJ1-2; D not certain. The CDR3 is 14 amino acids. The germline V gene has CDR1 SGHTA and CDR2 FQGNSA. Deletions cut 7 bases from V and 4 bases from J, with 16 bases between. DNA for the CDR3: TGTGCCAGCAACCCAAGGGAGGGCTTCTATGGCTACACCTTC. Translating it yields CASNPREGFYGYTF.

At least ten counts were recorded for this clonotype. The CDR3: CASNRQGSYEQYF. The CDR3 nucleotides are TGTGCCAGCAATAGACAGGGGAGCTACGAGCAGTACTTC. The chain recombines TRBV6-5 with TRBJ2-7, with 8 bases lining up with TRBD1. CDR1 and CDR2 from the germline V gene are MNHEY and SVGAGI. CDR3 size: 13 residues. V trimming: 7 bases; J trimming: 3 bases; junction bases outside the gene matches: 5.

The CDR3 DNA sequence: TGCAGTGCTAGAGTGCGTGACAGGTTGAACACTGAAGCTTTCTTT. Protein product: CSARVRDRLNTEAFF. The chain joins TRBV20-1 to TRBJ1-1, with a weak D call TRBD1 (6 bases). Trimming cost V 1 base and J 0 bases, with 12 bases left between them. Germline CDR1 and CDR2: DFQATT and SNEGSKA (reference sequence). The CDR3 is 15 amino acids.